This TCR beta chain was documented in a study of blood T cell repertoires in COVID-19. For the study at large: COVID-19 samples collected from the United States, Italy and Spain covered acute and convalescent phases. In each case, the material was cDNA or gDNA derived from T cells, B-cell-depleted T cells, or PBMCs.

Source study methods: Amplified reference gene primers provided the basis for estimating nucleated cell counts. Sequencing was performed with immunoSEQ multiplex PCR; in TCRdb, only in-frame clones are kept and a portion is missing. D and trimming were read from the DNA, whereas the V and J calls and clone size are those reported in that table. The sample lists about 50,000 clones, about 85% seen once, with under 7% in the top ten. V shed 6 bases, J shed 7 bases, and the junction held 3 bases outside the gene matches. Germline V gene sequence: CDR1 MNHEY, CDR2 SVGAGI. This CDR3 region has 14 residues.

The chain uses TRBV6-5 and TRBJ1-6, with TRBD1 matching over 10 bases. Input material: peripheral blood. This receptor was identified in a woman aged 60-70 years with acute or convalescent COVID-19. CDR3 loop: CASRDRGWNSPLHF. The CDR3 nucleotides read TGTGCCAGCAGGGACAGGGGGTGGAATTCACCCCTCCACTTT.